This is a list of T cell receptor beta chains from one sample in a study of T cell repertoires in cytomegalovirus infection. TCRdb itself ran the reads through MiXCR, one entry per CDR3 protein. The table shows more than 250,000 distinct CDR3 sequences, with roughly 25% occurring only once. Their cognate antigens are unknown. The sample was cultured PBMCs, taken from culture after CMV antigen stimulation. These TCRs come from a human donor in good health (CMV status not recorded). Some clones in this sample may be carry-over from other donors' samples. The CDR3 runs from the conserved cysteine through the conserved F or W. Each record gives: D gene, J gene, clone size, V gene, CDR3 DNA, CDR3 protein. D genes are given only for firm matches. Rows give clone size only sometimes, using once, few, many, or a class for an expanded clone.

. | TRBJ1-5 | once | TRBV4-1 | TGCGCCAGCAGCCAAGGTCGATACAATCAGCCCCAGCATTTT | CASSQGRYNQPQHF
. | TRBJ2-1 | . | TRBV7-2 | TGTGCCAGCAGCAAAGCCGGGACCTACAATGAGCAGTCCTTC | CASSKAGTYNEQSF
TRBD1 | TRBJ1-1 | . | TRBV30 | TGTGCCTGGAGGGGGGGACAGGGGAACACTGAAGCTTTCTTT | CAWRGGQGNTEAFF
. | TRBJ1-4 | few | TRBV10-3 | TGTGCCATCAGCTCATCTCGAGCGATTGAGAATGAAAAACTGTTTTTT | CAISSSRAIENEKLFF
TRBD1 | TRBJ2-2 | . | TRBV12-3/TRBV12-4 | TGTGCCAGCACCAACCAGCGAGAGGGGGCCACCGGGGAGCTGTTTTTT | CASTNQREGATGELFF
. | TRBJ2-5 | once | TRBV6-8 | TGTGCCAGCAGTTACGCGGGCCAAGAGACCCAGTACTTC | CASSYAGQETQYF
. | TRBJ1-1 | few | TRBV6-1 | TGTGCCAGCAGTGAAGGAACAGCCCGGAACACTGAAGCTTTCTTT | CASSEGTARNTEAFF
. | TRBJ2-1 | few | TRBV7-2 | TGTGCCAGCAGCTTAGACCTAAGCGGGTACTCCTACAATGAGCAGTTCTTC | CASSLDLSGYSYNEQFF
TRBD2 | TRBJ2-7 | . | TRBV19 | TGTGCCAGTAGACGTCAGACTAGCGGGAGTTCCTACGAGCAGTACTTC | CASRRQTSGSSYEQYF
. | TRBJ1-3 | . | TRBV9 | TGTGCCAGCAGCGTAGCTTTAGGGGGGATTTCTGGAAACACCATATATTTT | CASSVALGGISGNTIYF
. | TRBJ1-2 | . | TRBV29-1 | TGCAGCGTTAACCACTATGGCTACACCTTC | CSVNHYGYTF
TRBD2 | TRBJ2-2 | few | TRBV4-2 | TGTGCCAGCAGCCAAGACCCTAGCGGGAGGATCGGGGAGCTGTTTTTT | CASSQDPSGRIGELFF
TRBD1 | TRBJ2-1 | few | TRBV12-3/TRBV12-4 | TGTGCCAGCAGTCTACCACCGGGACAGGGCATCGATGAGCAGTTCTTC | CASSLPPGQGIDEQFF
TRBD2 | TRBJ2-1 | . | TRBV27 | TGTGCCAGCAGAGAACTAGCGGTTCGCAATGAGCAGTTCTTC | CASRELAVRNEQFF
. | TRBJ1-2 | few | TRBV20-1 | TGCAGTGCCCGGCAGGTCTCACATGGCTACACCTTC | CSARQVSHGYTF
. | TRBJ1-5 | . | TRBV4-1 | TGCGCCAGCAGCCAAGATCGTAGGGGGATGGGTCCTCAGCCCCAGCATTTT | CASSQDRRGMGPQPQHF
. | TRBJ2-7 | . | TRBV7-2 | TGTGCCAGCAGCTTAGGCGTGTTAGTCAGAGAGTTCTCCTACGAGCAGTACTTC | CASSLGVLVREFSYEQYF
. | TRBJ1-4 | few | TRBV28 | TGTGCCAGCAGTCAGCTGGGGGCGGATGAAAAACTGTTTTTT | CASSQLGADEKLFF
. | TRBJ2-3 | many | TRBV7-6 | TGTGCCAGCAGCTTCTCCCTTGATACGCAGTATTTT | CASSFSLDTQYF
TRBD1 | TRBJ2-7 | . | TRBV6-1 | TGTGCCAGCAGTGAAGGTGGGACAGCGGCCTACGAGCAGTACTTC | CASSEGGTAAYEQYF
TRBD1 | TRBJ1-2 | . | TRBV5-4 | TGTGCCAGCAGCTTTGGGACAGGGATGTTCTATGGCTACACCTTC | CASSFGTGMFYGYTF
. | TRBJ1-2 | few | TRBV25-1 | TGTGCCAGCAGTGGTAAGAACTATCCTAACTATGGCTACACCTTC | CASSGKNYPNYGYTF
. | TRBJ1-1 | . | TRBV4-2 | TGTGCCAGCAGCCAAGAACTGAGAGCCACTGAAGCTTTCTTT | CASSQELRATEAFF
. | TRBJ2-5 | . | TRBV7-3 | TGTGCCAGCAGCTTACGGTCCCAAGAGACCCAGTACTTC | CASSLRSQETQYF
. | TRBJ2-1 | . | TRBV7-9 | TGTGCCAGCAGCTTAGCGTCAGGGTGGAGCAATGAGCAGTTCTTC | CASSLASGWSNEQFF
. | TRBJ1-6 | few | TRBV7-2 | TGTGCCAGCAGCCCCGAAGGGGTTAATTCACCCCTCCACTTT | CASSPEGVNSPLHF
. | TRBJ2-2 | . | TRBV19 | TGTGCCAGTACCCCGGGACAAAAAACCGGGGAGCTGTTTTTT | CASTPGQKTGELFF
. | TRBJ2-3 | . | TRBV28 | TGTGCCAGCAAAAGAAACACAGATACGCAGTATTTT | CASKRNTDTQYF
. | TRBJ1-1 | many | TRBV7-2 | TGTGCCAGCAGCCCTGGACGGCTGAACACTGAAGCTTTCTTT | CASSPGRLNTEAFF
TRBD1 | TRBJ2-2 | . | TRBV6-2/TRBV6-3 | TGTGCCAGCAGTCCACCCGGACAGGCATCGTCGTTTTTT | CASSPPGQASSFF
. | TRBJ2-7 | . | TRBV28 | TGTGCCAGCAGTCCGACAAACTACGAGCAGTACTTC | CASSPTNYEQYF
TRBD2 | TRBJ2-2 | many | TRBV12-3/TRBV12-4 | TGTGCCAGCAGTGGGGGACTAGCGGGAACTCCCACCGGGGAGCTGTTTTTT | CASSGGLAGTPTGELFF
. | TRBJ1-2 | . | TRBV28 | TGTGCCAGCAGCCTGGATGACAGCTATGGCTACACCTTC | CASSLDDSYGYTF
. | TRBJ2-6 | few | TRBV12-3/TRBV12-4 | TGTGCCAGTGATGACCCCCTCCGCACTGGGGCCAACGTCCTGACTTTC | CASDDPLRTGANVLTF
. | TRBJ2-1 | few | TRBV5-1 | TGCGCCAGCAGCTTGCGGATTTTGGATGAGCAGTTCTTC | CASSLRILDEQFF
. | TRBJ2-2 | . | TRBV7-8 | TGTGCCAGCAGCTTAGACAGGGAATCCGGGGAGCTGTTTTTT | CASSLDRESGELFF
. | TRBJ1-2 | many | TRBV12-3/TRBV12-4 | TGTGCCATCAGGGATGATGCGGGGGACTATGGCTACACCTTC | CAIRDDAGDYGYTF
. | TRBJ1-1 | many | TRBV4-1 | TGCGCCAGCTCGGGCCTAAGGTACACTGAAGCTTTCTTT | CASSGLRYTEAFF
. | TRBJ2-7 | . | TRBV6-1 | TGTGCCATACAGAGGGGGGATCGAACCTACGAGCAGTACTTC | CAIQRGDRTYEQYF
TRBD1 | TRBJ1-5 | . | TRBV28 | TGTGCCAGCAGTCCGGGACAGCTTCAGCCCCAGCATTTT | CASSPGQLQPQHF